A selection of T cell receptor beta chains follows, all from one sample in a study of CXCR3-negative and CXCR3-positive naive CD8 T cells. TCRdb re-called the 5' RACE reads and catalogs CDR3 proteins one per entry, DNA excluded. The table gives 75,000 to 95,000 distinct CDR3 sequences; the top ten clones make up about 1% of it. Source material: naive CXCR3- CD8+ T cells from blood. The receptors derive from a human donor in good health. Some clones in this sample may be carry-over from other donors' samples. CDR3s include the opening cysteine and the closing phenylalanine or tryptophan.

TRBJ1-6	TRBV27	CASSLRTGFSPLHF
TRBJ1-2	TRBV6-5	CASGLGVSNYGYTF
TRBJ2-1	TRBV23-1	CASSQKPAGDSYNEQFF
TRBJ2-2	TRBV6-1	CASKTSAGNTGELFF
TRBJ2-1	TRBV30	CAWSVLDGNEQFF
TRBJ1-2	TRBV6-5	CASSSDSVNGYTF
TRBJ2-1	TRBV29-1	CSVRESYNEQFF
TRBJ2-7	TRBV11-2	CASSLSAGANYEQYF
TRBJ1-2	TRBV20-1	CSAKRQGGGYTF
TRBJ1-5	TRBV28	CASSSVSNQPQHF
TRBJ1-2	TRBV29-1	CSVEGHRERWYGYTF
TRBJ2-7	TRBV28	CASSLKGLLDEQYF
TRBJ2-1	TRBV14	CASSRFPGTGMGNEQSF
TRBJ2-3	TRBV12-3/TRBV12-4	CASRLAGVTDTQYF
TRBJ2-7	TRBV12-3/TRBV12-4	CASSLGLLYEQYF
TRBJ1-5	TRBV20-1	CSALDRGESNQPQHF
TRBJ2-1	TRBV28	CATNRATEQFF
TRBJ2-1	TRBV5-1	CASSAAGAGEQFF
TRBJ2-7	TRBV5-1	CASRPGLAGAYEQYF
TRBJ2-1	TRBV6-5	CASSPLSGTYNEQFF
TRBJ2-2	TRBV29-1	CSVEGKENTGELFF
TRBJ1-4	TRBV13	CASSSHAEGYKEKLFF
TRBJ2-3	TRBV6-5	CASSGDYGGRTQGRTDTQYF
TRBJ2-2	TRBV11-2	CASSLLGGGRGTGELFF
TRBJ2-3	TRBV12-3/TRBV12-4	CASSRVGLAARTDTQYF
TRBJ2-7	TRBV7-9	CASSLVWGLTGTGTTYEQYF
TRBJ2-7	TRBV12-3/TRBV12-4	CASSGREGEQYF
TRBJ2-5	TRBV4-1	CASSPSGRAEETQYF
TRBJ2-2	TRBV20-1	CSASKGADTGELFF
TRBJ2-2	TRBV7-6	CASSLGTGPGELFF
TRBJ2-7	TRBV29-1	CSVDGQGFYEQYF
TRBJ2-7	TRBV7-9	CASSEDRAEKYF
TRBJ2-7	TRBV2	CASTQGYEQYF
TRBJ2-5	TRBV20-1	CSARGSSGDIQETQYF
TRBJ2-7	TRBV6-6	CASSYGQGNEQYF
TRBJ2-5	TRBV5-1	CASSFGQIQETQYF
TRBJ2-1	TRBV7-6	CASSWTGGGEQFF
TRBJ1-1	TRBV29-1	CSVFRGSTEAFF
TRBJ2-7	TRBV20-1	CSARVPGHRSSYEQYF
TRBJ2-7	TRBV27	CASSSLAGVFEQYF
TRBJ2-7	TRBV6-1	CASSDRGYEQYF
TRBJ2-1	TRBV12-3/TRBV12-4	CASSFIIGSYNEQFF
TRBJ2-7	TRBV7-8	CASSLFRERTYEQYF
TRBJ2-7	TRBV4-1	CASSQAPSGASYEQYF
TRBJ2-4	TRBV5-5	CASSLAAIGTQNIQYF
TRBJ2-7	TRBV6-2/TRBV6-3	CASSFPPERAKNEQYF
TRBJ2-7	TRBV7-9	CASSLGEAPYEQYF
TRBJ1-4	TRBV5-1	CASSLGLDEKLFF
TRBJ1-2	TRBV5-5	CASSLLPGAPTGGYTF
TRBJ2-7	TRBV29-1	CSVLSGSYEQYF
TRBJ2-5	TRBV7-9	CASSLGASETQYF
TRBJ2-2	TRBV7-8	CASSPRSAMTSVNGELFF
TRBJ1-3	TRBV7-9	CASSSREESGNTIYF